This TCR beta chain was sequenced during a study of blood T cell repertoires in COVID-19. Study in general: Acute-phase and convalescent COVID-19 samples originated in the United States, Italy and Spain. In each case, the material was cDNA or gDNA derived from T cells, B-cell-depleted T cells, or PBMCs.

Authors' analysis steps: Amplification of reference gene primers was used by the study to estimate nucleated cell counts. TCRdb keeps only in-frame clones here, not all; method: immunoSEQ multiplex PCR. That table furnishes V, J and clone size, whereas the DNA furnished D and trimming. Of about 260,000 clones in the sample, approximately 86% were seen once. The sequenced sample was peripheral blood. The receptor was derived from a man aged 25-45 years with active or convalescent COVID-19.

CDR3 loop: CAWDRSRGSPGRNEQFF. CDR3 DNA sequence: TGTGCCTGGGATCGGAGCCGTGGGAGTCCCGGCCGCAATGAGCAGTTCTTC. V gene TRBV30 combines with J gene TRBJ2-1, with D tentatively TRBD2 (5 bases). Germline values: CDR1 GTSNPN, CDR2 SVGIG (reference sequence). V lost 5 bases and J 6 bases, leaving 26 bases between the germline ends. This CDR3 contains 17 residues.